What follows is one T cell receptor (beta chain) and its context. The antigen remains undetermined. The time point denotes: baseline, week 1 (first vaccination visit). The treatment is: pre-vaccination baseline after standard-of-care therapy. V lost 1 base to trimming and J lost 4 bases, with 10 bases between them. CDR3 length equals 14 residues. From germline, CDR1 is SNHLY and CDR2 FYNNEI. Clones were sequenced by immunoSEQ multiplex PCR, and TCRdb holds only the in-frame ones, with some missing. This sample has approximately 88,000 clones, with around 77% found just once. The data derive from a study of a mutant IDH1 vaccine in newly diagnosed glioma. In the study overall: Patients previously underwent radiotherapy, temozolomide, or both, and most underwent both.

General study points: Immune responses induced by the vaccine were seen in just over 90% of patients, spanning multiple MHC alleles. The authors found pseudoprogression apparently unrelated to changes in top peripheral T cell clonotypes.

This clonotype was obtained from a man aged 35-49 years with glioma. Sequencing used PBMCs, obtained from a glioma patient treated with radiotherapy, temozolomide or both. The rearrangement joins TRBV2 to TRBJ1-2; D is undetermined. Here the CDR3 reads CASSEVRESYGYTF. CDR3 DNA: TGTGCCAGCAGTGAAGTCCGGGAGAGCTATGGCTACACCTTC.